The clone carrying this T cell receptor (beta chain) was seen just once. The CDR3 is made up of 15 amino acids. Germline V CDR1 and CDR2: SEHNR, FQNEAQ (reference sequence). Trimming took 0 bases from V and 5 from J; bases not matched to a gene: 6. The record originates from a study of cytomegalovirus exposure and HLA in healthy donors. PCR employed 60 Vbeta and 13 Jbeta primers. Libraries were prepared by immunoSEQ multiplex PCR; TCRdb keeps only in-frame clonotypes and omits some of them. The sample carries over 200,000 clones, 70% to 85% recorded once. The TCR originated in a male donor in good health and CMV-seronegative. The chain carries TRBV7-9 and TRBJ2-5; 7 nucleotides agree with TRBD1. The sequenced sample was PBMCs. Here the CDR3 reads CASSLATGSLETQYF. The CDR3 bases are TGTGCCAGCAGCTTAGCGACAGGGAGTTTGGAGACCCAGTACTTC. Full variable domain (outside the CDR3, taken from reference TRBV7-9 and TRBJ2-5): DTGVSQNPRHKITKRGQNVTFRCDPISEHNRLYWYRQTLGQGPEFLTYFQNEAQLEKSRLLSDRFSAERPKGSFSTLEIQRTEQGDSAMYLCASSLATGSLETQYFGPGTRLLVL.